The clone carrying this T cell receptor (beta chain) was recorded a few times. This sample stems from a study of blood T cells in healthy people across ages. PCR was performed a second time for 7 to 11 cycles using a sample-barcoded 5' primer and a J-beta primer mix. TCRdb re-derived calls from the 5' RACE reads in MiXCR, one entry per CDR3 protein. The sample consists of around 1,700,000 distinct CDR3 sequences, roughly 30% of them appearing once. Germline V gene data show CDR1 as SQVTM and CDR2 as ANQGSEA. This CDR3 comprises 12 residues. V was shortened by 8 bases and J by 0 bases, with 9 bases between the two germline ends.

This clonotype originated in a woman aged 25 to 39 in good health. This rearrangement joins TRBV29-1 to TRBJ2-3; D not certain. The sample comprised blood. The CDR3 bases are TGCAGCACTAAGGGTAGCACAGATACGCAGTATTTT. This encodes CSTKGSTDTQYF.